The clone carrying this TCR beta chain was seen a handful of times. A unique molecular identifier was attached to every TCR cDNA molecule. TCRdb recomputed calls from the 5' RACE reads with MiXCR, one row per CDR3 protein. Seen here are about 120,000 distinct CDR3 sequences, 9% to 15% observed once, and the top ten hold 15% to 20%. This sample is drawn from a study of spatial heterogeneity in lung cancer. On the study more broadly: When available, follow-up PBMC samples taken a median of about two years after resection were sequenced.

Trimming stripped 5 bases from V and 1 base from J, with 8 bases between. Germline V gene lookup returns CDR1 SGHAT and CDR2 FQDESV (reference sequence). CDR3 length: 13 amino acids. Indicated time point: blood at routine non-recurrence follow-up after resection. Extraction of whole RNA from tumor, nontumor lung or frozen PBMC preceded unsorted sequencing. This sequence originates from a male donor with early-stage non-small cell lung cancer. The starting material was PBMCs, obtained at follow-up. This chain connects TRBV11-1 to TRBJ1-1; D is ambiguous. This CDR3 is CASSPLENTEAFF. Here the CDR3 DNA reads TGTGCCAGCAGCCCCCTAGAGAACACTGAAGCTTTCTTT.